This is a list of T cell receptor beta chains from one sample in a study of regulatory T cells in long-lasting Graves disease. TCRdb re-called the multiplex PCR reads with MiXCR, one entry per CDR3 protein. The sample shows 350,000 to 500,000 distinct CDR3 sequences, 14% of them seen only once. This same sample was also part of a study on T cells in Graves' hyperthyroidism and ophthalmopathy.

The sequences come from peripheral blood mononuclear cells (PBMCs), collected at new diagnosis, from a patient treated with antithyroid drugs. The receptors here all came from a woman aged 45-65 years with Graves disease. CDR3s include the opening cysteine and the closing phenylalanine or tryptophan. A D gene is named only where the DNA matches it firmly. Expanded clones are given a class, and other clones once, few, many or no size at all.

CDR3 protein,CDR3 DNA,CDR3 length,J gene,D gene,V gene,clone size
CAWSTQTNTEAFF,TGTGCCTGGAGTACACAGACGAACACTGAAGCTTTCTTT,13,TRBJ1-1,.,TRBV30,.
CSASASRGTYEQYF,TGCAGTGCTAGTGCTTCTCGGGGTACCTACGAGCAGTACTTC,14,TRBJ2-7,.,TRBV20-1,.
CASSPWGLAAYSSYEQYF,TGTGCCAGCAGCCCCTGGGGGCTAGCGGCCTATAGCTCCTACGAGCAGTACTTC,18,TRBJ2-7,.,TRBV5-5,many
CASSYSDRINSPLHF,TGTGCCAGCAGTTATTCGGACAGGATAAATTCACCCCTCCACTTT,15,TRBJ1-6,TRBD1,TRBV27,many
CASTRDLLRPQHF,TGTGCCAGCACCCGGGACCTCTTAAGGCCCCAGCATTTT,13,TRBJ1-5,.,TRBV6-1,many
CSVEVLNSGELFF,TGCAGCGTTGAAGTCCTCAACTCCGGGGAGCTGTTTTTT,13,TRBJ2-2,.,TRBV29-1,few
CASSLAGREGDPQEVYEQYF,TGCGCCAGCAGCTTGGCGGGGAGGGAGGGAGACCCCCAGGAGGTCTACGAGCAGTACTTC,20,TRBJ2-7,TRBD2,TRBV5-1,.
CASSLASRGSGSYNEQFF,TGCGCCAGCAGCTTGGCGTCCCGAGGTTCTGGCTCCTACAATGAGCAGTTCTTC,18,TRBJ2-1,.,TRBV5-1,many
CASRTSGRNGELFF,TGCGCCAGCCGGACTAGCGGGAGGAACGGGGAGCTGTTTTTT,14,TRBJ2-2,TRBD2,TRBV5-1,few
CAWRFGTGYTNEQFF,TGTGCCTGGAGGTTTGGGACAGGGTATACGAATGAGCAGTTCTTC,15,TRBJ2-1,TRBD1,TRBV30,many
CASREDTNTGELFF,TGCGCCAGCAGGGAGGACACGAACACCGGGGAGCTGTTTTTT,14,TRBJ2-2,.,TRBV5-1,.
CASSALAGANNEQFF,TGCGCCAGCAGCGCCCTAGCGGGAGCAAACAATGAGCAGTTCTTC,15,TRBJ2-1,TRBD2,TRBV5-1,.
CASSLGIQGSYEQYF,TGTGCCAGCAGTTTGGGGATACAGGGCAGCTACGAGCAGTACTTC,15,TRBJ2-7,.,TRBV27,many
CASSSPRAGGYNEQFF,TGTGCCAGCAGTTCGCCAAGAGCAGGTGGTTACAATGAGCAGTTCTTC,16,TRBJ2-1,.,TRBV25-1,.
CSVRPTTYEQYF,TGCAGCGTTCGACCGACAACCTACGAGCAGTACTTC,12,TRBJ2-7,.,TRBV29-1,many
CASNERNEQFF,TGTGCCAGCAATGAGAGGAATGAGCAGTTCTTC,11,TRBJ2-1,.,TRBV28,few
CASSPVGLASDEQFF,TGCGCCAGCAGCCCCGTGGGACTAGCCAGCGATGAGCAGTTCTTC,15,TRBJ2-1,TRBD2,TRBV4-1,few
CASNDQGRTDTQYF,TGCGCCAGCAATGATCAGGGACGCACAGATACGCAGTATTTT,14,TRBJ2-3,.,TRBV10-2,.
CASSYSTVNTEAFF,TGTGCCAGCAGTTACTCGACAGTGAACACTGAAGCTTTCTTT,14,TRBJ1-1,.,TRBV6-5,many